The 20 T cell receptor beta chains below all came from one sample that was sequenced in a study of cytomegalovirus exposure and HLA in healthy donors. With 60 Vbeta and 13 Jbeta primers, the PCR was carried out. TCRdb keeps only in-frame clones here, not all; method: immunoSEQ multiplex PCR. The table shows about 210,000 clones, with roughly 85% occurring only once. Sequencing was performed on PBMCs. These receptors came from a girl aged 2 to 9 in good health and CMV-seronegative.

The genes are TRBV9 and TRBJ2-1; the match to TRBD2 covers 8 bases. In germline, CDR1 is SGDLS, CDR2 YYNGEE. J was trimmed by 0 bases and V by 7 bases; bases with no gene match: 6. The CDR3 contains 15 residues. CDR3 sequence: CASRGGPSSYNEQFF. The CDR3 coding sequence is TGTGCCAGCCGGGGGGGTCCTAGCTCCTACAATGAGCAGTTCTTC.

Points on this clone: Sequence at one end of the junction differs from germline and may be a read error. The chain uses TRBV30 and TRBJ2-1, with D hard to call. The CDR3 spans 13 residues. Germline loops: CDR1 GTSNPN, CDR2 SVGIG (reference sequence). CDR3: CAWSVLGYSEQFF. DNA for the CDR3: TGTGCCTGGAGTGTGCTTGGCTACAGTGAGCAGTTCTTC.

This clone was observed once. One junction end disagrees with the germline gene, perhaps due to a read error. The chain recombines TRBV30 with TRBJ1-2, with D possibly matching TRBD1 (5 bases). Germline loops: CDR1 GTSNPN, CDR2 SVGIG (reference sequence). This CDR3 is 16 amino acids long. CDR3 DNA: TGTGCCTGGAGTGTTTATCGGCGGACAACCAACTACGGCTACACCTTC. Its translation is CAWSVYRRTTNYGYTF.

V gene TRBV5-6 combines with J gene TRBJ2-7; D unclear. Germline assignment: CDR1 SGHDT and CDR2 YYEEEE. The V and J ends lost 2 bases and 9 bases respectively, with 12 bases between them. The CDR3 length is 12 residues. This CDR3 reads CASSLWAKGQYF. The CDR3 nucleotides are TGTGCCAGCAGCTTATGGGCCAAAGGGCAGTACTTC.

The chain employs TRBV19 and TRBJ2-5, with 10 bases fitting TRBD1. The CDR3 consists of 15 residues. The germline V gene has CDR1 LNHDA and CDR2 SQIVND (reference sequence). Germline trimming cut 4 bases from V and 4 bases from J; bases unmatched to any gene: 6. CDR3 nucleotides: TGTGCCAGTAGTACGGGACAGGGGAGGGGAGAGACCCAGTACTTC. Residues: CASSTGQGRGETQYF.

The chain recombines TRBV5-1 with TRBJ1-2; 8 positions match TRBD1. V was clipped by 1 base and J by 6 bases; unmatched bases: 2. CDR3 length: 13 residues. Germline V CDR1 and CDR2: SGHRS, YFSETQ. The CDR3 loop is CASSLRDRHGYTF. The CDR3 DNA reads TGCGCCAGCAGCTTGCGGGACAGGCATGGCTACACCTTC.

The rearrangement joins TRBV5-1 to TRBJ2-3; 8 positions match TRBD1. This CDR3 comprises 15 residues. J was trimmed by 4 bases and V by 3 bases; bases with no gene match: 7. CDR1 and CDR2 (germline): SGHRS, YFSETQ. In nucleotides, the CDR3 is TGCGCCAGCAGCTCCACCCGACAGGGGCCAGATACGCAGTATTTT. Protein: CASSSTRQGPDTQYF.

J is TRBJ1-5 and V is TRBV6-5; a possible D gene is TRBD1 (6 bases). Trimming removed 6 bases at V and 2 bases at J, with 14 bases between. The CDR3 is made up of 15 amino acids. Germline lookup yields CDR1 MNHEY and CDR2 SVGAGI. DNA of the CDR3: TGTGCCAGCAGGCGACAGGCAGTGGGCAATCAGCCCCAGCATTTT. Protein: CASRRQAVGNQPQHF.

The rearrangement uses TRBV21-1 and TRBJ1-4; the table's TRBD1 call for D was not verified on the DNA. TRBV21-1 is a known pseudogene. This CDR3 is 15 amino acids long. The CDR3 nucleotides read TGTGCCAGCAGCGGTAGGGGCCGACTTAAAGAAAAACTGTTTTTT. As protein: CASSGRGRLKEKLFF.

This clone was detected a few times. V and J are TRBV7-9 and TRBJ2-3, with 9 bases aligning to TRBD1. Germline assignment: CDR1 SEHNR and CDR2 FQNEAQ (reference sequence). The CDR3 consists of 15 residues. Trimming took 5 bases from V and 9 from J; bases not matched to a gene: 12. CDR3 region: CASSQPGQGIPTQYF. Written as DNA, the CDR3 is TGTGCCAGCAGCCAACCGGGACAGGGTATTCCCACGCAGTATTTT. Drawing the rest from reference TRBV7-9 and TRBJ2-3, the complete variable domain is DTGVSQNPRHKITKRGQNVTFRCDPISEHNRLYWYRQTLGQGPEFLTYFQNEAQLEKSRLLSDRFSAERPKGSFSTLEIQRTEQGDSAMYLCASSQPGQGIPTQYFGPGTRLTVL.

The chain links TRBV11-2 to TRBJ1-2; 7 bases map to TRBD1. The V gene end was trimmed by 1 base and the J gene end by 6 bases; junction bases not matched to a gene: 2. Germline lookup yields CDR1 SGHAT and CDR2 FQNNGV. This CDR3 has 13 amino acids. In nucleotides, the CDR3 is TGTGCCAGCAGCTTAGTAGGGGGCAATGGCTACACCTTC. Its translation is CASSLVGGNGYTF. Based on the CDR3 plus reference TRBV11-2 and TRBJ1-2, the full variable domain is EAGVAQSPRYKIIEKRQSVAFWCNPISGHATLYWYQQILGQGPKLLIQFQNNGVVDDSQLPKDRFSAERLKGVDSTLKIQPAKLEDSAVYLCASSLVGGNGYTFGSGTRLTVV.

This sequence joins TRBV5-1 and TRBJ2-1; the D gene is possibly TRBD2 (6 bases). This CDR3 has 15 amino acids. Trimming stripped 1 base from V and 4 bases from J, with 12 bases between. CDR1 and CDR2 (germline): SGHRS, YFSETQ. CDR3 in amino acids: CASSLRSSEYNEQFF. CDR3 nucleotides: TGCGCCAGCAGCTTGAGGTCTAGCGAATACAATGAGCAGTTCTTC.

The rearrangement uses TRBV11-3 and TRBJ2-3, with TRBD1 as a possible D gene (5 bases). Between the trimmed V and J ends, which lost 4 bases and 6 bases, there was a span of 11 bases. This CDR3 contains 13 residues. In germline, CDR1 is SGHNT, CDR2 YENEEA. The CDR3 DNA sequence: TGTGCCAGCAGCTCGCTAAAGGGGGATACGCAGTATTTT. Amino acid sequence: CASSSLKGDTQYF.

The J gene is TRBJ2-4, the V gene TRBV2; 12 positions agree with TRBD2. This CDR3 region has 19 residues. Germline loops: CDR1 SNHLY, CDR2 FYNNEI. V lost 8 bases to trimming and J lost 0 bases; unmatched junction nucleotides: 14. In nucleotides, the CDR3 is TGTGCCAGCTTACTGTCGGTGACTAGCGGGGGAGTAGCCAAAAACATTCAGTACTTC. It specifies CASLLSVTSGGVAKNIQYF. Looking up the rest from reference TRBV2 and TRBJ2-4 gives the full variable domain: EPEVTQTPSHQVTQMGQEVILRCVPISNHLYFYWYRQILGQKVEFLVSFYNNEISEKSEIFDDQFSVERPDGSNFTLKIRSTKLEDSAMYFCASLLSVTSGGVAKNIQYFGAGTRLSVL.

V and J are TRBV25-1 and TRBJ2-5; 9 nucleotides agree with TRBD2. Germline CDR1 and CDR2: MGHDK and SYGVNS. V shed 4 bases, J shed 1 base, and the junction held 7 bases outside the gene matches. The CDR3 sequence is 16 residues long. The CDR3 region is CASSGDLAGSQETQYF. The CDR3, as DNA: TGTGCCAGCAGTGGAGACCTAGCGGGAAGCCAAGAGACCCAGTACTTC.

The chain joins TRBV5-5 to TRBJ2-5, with no clear D. The J call may be faulty, since TRBJ2-7 better matches the DNA end. The CDR3 runs 14 residues. The germline CDR1 and CDR2 sequences are SGHKS and YYEKEE (reference sequence). CDR3 DNA sequence: TGTGCCAGCAGCTTGGGGAGTATCCCCTACGAGCAGTACTTC. Translated: CASSLGSIPYEQYF.

The chain couples TRBV11-3 to TRBJ2-6, with 7 bases matching TRBD1. The CDR3 is 17 amino acids. With 5 bases clipped from V and 4 bases from J, the junction kept 11 bases outside the gene matches. Germline CDR1 and CDR2: SGHNT and YENEEA. CDR3 bases: TGTGCCAGCAGCCCCGGAAGGGGGCGTTACGGGGCCAACGTCCTGACTTTC. Its protein is CASSPGRGRYGANVLTF.

The rearrangement uses TRBV5-1 and TRBJ2-7; 9 nucleotides line up with TRBD2. V dropped 0 bases and J dropped 2; count of bases not matched to a gene: 3. CDR3 size: 15 residues. Germline lookup yields CDR1 SGHRS and CDR2 YFSETQ. The CDR3 DNA reads as TGCGCCAGCAGCTTGGGGACTAGCGCCACCTACGAGCAGTACTTC. It translates to CASSLGTSATYEQYF. Full variable domain (outside the CDR3, taken from reference TRBV5-1 and TRBJ2-7): KAGVTQTPRYLIKTRGQQVTLSCSPISGHRSVSWYQQTPGQGLQFLFEYFSETQRNKGNFPGRFSGRQFSNSRSEMNVSTLELGDSALYLCASSLGTSATYEQYFGPGTRLTVT.

The CDR3 DNA is TGTGCCAGTAGTATTCCGTGGCAGGCCTATAGCAATCAGCCCCAGCATTTT. As protein: CASSIPWQAYSNQPQHF. This chain links TRBV19 with TRBJ1-5; D gene uncertain. CDR3 size: 17 residues. Germline-derived CDR1 and CDR2 are LNHDA and SQIVND (reference sequence). With 3 bases removed from V and 0 bases from J, the gap between germline ends came to 15 bases.

This clone occurred once. The chain links TRBV30 to TRBJ2-5; possible D gene TRBD1, 6 bases. Germline CDR1 is GTSNPN and CDR2 is SVGIG (reference sequence). V was pared by 0 bases and J by 3 bases, with 11 bases between. The CDR3 contains 14 residues. CDR3 sequence (DNA): TGTGCCTGGAGTGTAGGGGGTATGGAAGAGACCCAGTACTTC. Residues: CAWSVGGMEETQYF.